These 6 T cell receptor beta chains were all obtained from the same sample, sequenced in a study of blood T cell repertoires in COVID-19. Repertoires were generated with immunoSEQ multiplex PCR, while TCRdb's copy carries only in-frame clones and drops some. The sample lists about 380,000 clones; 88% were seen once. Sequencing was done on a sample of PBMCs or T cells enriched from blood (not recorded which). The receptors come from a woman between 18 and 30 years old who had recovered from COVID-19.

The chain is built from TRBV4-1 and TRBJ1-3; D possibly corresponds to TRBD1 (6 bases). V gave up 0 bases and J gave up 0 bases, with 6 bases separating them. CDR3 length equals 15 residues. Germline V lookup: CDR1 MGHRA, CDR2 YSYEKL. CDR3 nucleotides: TGCGCCAGCAGCCAAGAGGACAGCTCTGGAAACACCATATATTTT. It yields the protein CASSQEDSSGNTIYF.

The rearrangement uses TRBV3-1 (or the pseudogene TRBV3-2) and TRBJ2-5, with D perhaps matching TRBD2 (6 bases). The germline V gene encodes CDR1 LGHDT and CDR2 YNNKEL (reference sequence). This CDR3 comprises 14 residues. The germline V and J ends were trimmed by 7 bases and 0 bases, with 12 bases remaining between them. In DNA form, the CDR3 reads TGTGCCAGCAACGATCGGGGGTACCAAGAGACCCAGTACTTC. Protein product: CASNDRGYQETQYF.

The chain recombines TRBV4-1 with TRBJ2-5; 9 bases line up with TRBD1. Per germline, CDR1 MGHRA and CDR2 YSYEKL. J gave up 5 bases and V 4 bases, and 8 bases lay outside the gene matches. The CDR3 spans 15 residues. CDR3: CASSPDRGSAETQYF. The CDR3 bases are TGCGCCAGCAGCCCCGACAGGGGGAGCGCGGAGACCCAGTACTTC.

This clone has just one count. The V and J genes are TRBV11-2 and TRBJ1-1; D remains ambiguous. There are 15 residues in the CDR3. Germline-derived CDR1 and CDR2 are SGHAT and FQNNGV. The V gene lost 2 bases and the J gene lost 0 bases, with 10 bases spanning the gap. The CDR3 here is CASSLIYQVNTEAFF. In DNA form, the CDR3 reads TGTGCCAGCAGCTTAATTTATCAGGTGAACACTGAAGCTTTCTTT.

The CDR3 region is CASSLYDSNTEAFF. CDR3 in DNA: TGCGCCAGCAGCTTGTATGACAGCAACACTGAAGCTTTCTTT. The chain combines TRBV5-1 with TRBJ1-1; maybe TRBD1 (5 bases). The germline V gene encodes CDR1 SGHRS and CDR2 YFSETQ. Deletions cut 1 base from V and 2 bases from J, with 9 bases between. CDR3 length: 14 residues.

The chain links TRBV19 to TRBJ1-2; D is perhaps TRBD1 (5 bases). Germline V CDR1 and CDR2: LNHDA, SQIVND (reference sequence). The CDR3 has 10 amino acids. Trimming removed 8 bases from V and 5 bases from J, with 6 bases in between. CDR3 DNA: TGTGCCAGTCAGGGTTATGGCTACACCTTC. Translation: CASQGYGYTF.